This T cell receptor beta chain derives from a study of cytomegalovirus exposure and HLA in healthy donors. Regarding the study as a whole: Over 150 TCR beta chains were listed as cytomegalovirus-associated.

Comments on this clone: Its antigen is undetermined.

CDR1 and CDR2 (germline): GTSNPN, SVGIG (reference sequence). The V and J ends lost 4 bases and 11 bases respectively, with 17 bases between them. There are 12 residues in the CDR3. This PCR relied on a set of 60 Vbeta primers and 13 Jbeta primers. Method: immunoSEQ multiplex PCR; TCRdb's copy keeps in-frame clones and lacks some. The data hold more than 95,000 clones, with over 75% observed a single time. The sequence came from a man aged 25-45 years in good health and CMV-seropositive. Sequences were obtained from PBMCs. The rearrangement links TRBV30 to TRBJ2-5; D perhaps matches TRBD2 (5 bases). The CDR3 nucleotides are TGTGCCTGGACTCTAATTCGGGGAGAGCAGTACTTC. As protein: CAWTLIRGEQYF.